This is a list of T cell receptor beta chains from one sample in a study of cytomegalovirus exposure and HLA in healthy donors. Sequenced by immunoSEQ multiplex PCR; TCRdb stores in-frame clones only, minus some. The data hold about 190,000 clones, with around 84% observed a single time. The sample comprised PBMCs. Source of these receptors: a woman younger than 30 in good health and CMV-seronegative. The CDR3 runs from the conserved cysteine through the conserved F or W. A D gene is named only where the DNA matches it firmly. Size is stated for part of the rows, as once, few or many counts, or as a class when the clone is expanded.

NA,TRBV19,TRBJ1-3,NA,TGTGCCAGTAGGAGGACAGTTCGAAACACCATATATTTT,CASRRTVRNTIYF
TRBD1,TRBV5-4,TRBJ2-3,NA,TGTGCCAGCCGCTCCCGGGACAGGGGCACAGATACGCAGTATTTT,CASRSRDRGTDTQYF
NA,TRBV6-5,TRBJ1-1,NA,TGTGCCAGCAGTTCCGGGGTAGGCGCTTTCTTT,CASSSGVGAFF
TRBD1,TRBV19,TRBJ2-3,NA,TGTGCCAGTACTGATACCGGGACAGATACAGATACGCAGTATTTT,CASTDTGTDTDTQYF
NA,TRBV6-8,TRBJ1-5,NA,TGTGCCAGGGGGGCGCGGGGGCCTCAGCCCCAGCATTTT,CARGARGPQPQHF
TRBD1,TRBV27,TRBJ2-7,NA,TGTGCCAGCAGTCTATCAGGGGGATGGTCCTACGAGCAGTACTTC,CASSLSGGWSYEQYF
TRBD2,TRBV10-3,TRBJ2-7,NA,TGTGCCATTAGGTTGGCGAGCGGGAGTAACGAGCAGTACTTC,CAIRLASGSNEQYF
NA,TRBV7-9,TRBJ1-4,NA,TGTGCCAGCAGCCACGGGGATACAACTAATGAAAAACTGTTTTTT,CASSHGDTTNEKLFF
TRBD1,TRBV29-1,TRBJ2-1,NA,TGCAGCGTTGTAGGACAGGGTCGAAATGAGCAGTTCTTC,CSVVGQGRNEQFF
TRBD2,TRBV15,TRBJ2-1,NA,TGTGCCACCAGCAGTGAGAAGTCCCATTTTAGCGGGGTTTACAATGAGCAGTTCTTC,CATSSEKSHFSGVYNEQFF
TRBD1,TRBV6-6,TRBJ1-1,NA,TGTGCCAGCAGTTTGACAGGGGCGAACACTGAAGCTTCCTTT,CASSLTGANTEASF
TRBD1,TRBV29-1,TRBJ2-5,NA,TGCAGCGCGGGACAGCCGCAAGAGACCCAGTACTTC,CSAGQPQETQYF
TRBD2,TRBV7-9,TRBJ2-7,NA,TGTGCCAGCAGCTTAAAAGGGCTAGCGGGGGGTGTTTTCCACGAGCAGTACTTC,CASSLKGLAGGVFHEQYF
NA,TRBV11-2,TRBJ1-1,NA,TGTGCCAGCAGCTTCCCAGGGTACACTGAAGCTTTCTTT,CASSFPGYTEAFF
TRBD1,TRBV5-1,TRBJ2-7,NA,TGCGCCAGCAGCCTGGCCGACAGGGGTGGGGAGCAGTACTTC,CASSLADRGGEQYF
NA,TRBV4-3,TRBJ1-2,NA,TGCGCCAGCAGCCAAGATAGCGGCTACGGCTACACCTTC,CASSQDSGYGYTF
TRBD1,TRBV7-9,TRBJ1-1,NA,TGTGCCAGCGCTCGGAGGGGGCGCGGCACTGAAGCTTTCTTT,CASARRGRGTEAFF
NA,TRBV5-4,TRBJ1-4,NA,TGTGCCAGCAGCCTAGGGACTCCAGCACATAATGAAAAACTGTTTTTT,CASSLGTPAHNEKLFF
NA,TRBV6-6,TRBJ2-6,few,TGTGCCGCCACATCCCGTTCTGGGGCCAACGTCCTGACTTTC,CAATSRSGANVLTF
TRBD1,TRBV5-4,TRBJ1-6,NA,TGTGCCAGCAGACAGGACAGGGGGCGAGAATCACCCCTCCACTTT,CASRQDRGRESPLHF
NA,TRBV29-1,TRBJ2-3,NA,TGCAGCGTCGCCGCGGAGGGCCCACCAGATACGCAGTATTTT,CSVAAEGPPDTQYF
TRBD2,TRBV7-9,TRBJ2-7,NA,TGTGCCAGCAGCTCCACCCCTGGGACTAGCGGGAGGGCCTACGAGCAGTACTTC,CASSSTPGTSGRAYEQYF
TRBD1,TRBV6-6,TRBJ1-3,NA,TGTGCCAGCAGTCGACAGGGTCGGAACACCATATATTTT,CASSRQGRNTIYF
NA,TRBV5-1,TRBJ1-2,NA,TGCGCCAGCAGCTTGGATCCAGGGGTCTATGGCTACACCTTC,CASSLDPGVYGYTF
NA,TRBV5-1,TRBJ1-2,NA,TGCGCCAGCAGCTTGGCCGGGGGTGAGGGGTTCATTCCGGTCGGAAAATATGGCTACACCTTC,CASSLAGGEGFIPVGKYGYTF
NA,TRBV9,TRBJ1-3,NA,TGTGCCAGCAGCGCCCAGTTATCTGGAAACACCATATATTTT,CASSAQLSGNTIYF
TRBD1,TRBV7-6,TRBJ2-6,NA,TGTGCCAGCAGCACCCCGGGACAGGGCCTCTCTGGGGCCAACGTCCTGACTTTC,CASSTPGQGLSGANVLTF
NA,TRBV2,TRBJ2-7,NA,TGTGCCAGCAGTGAGCAGGGAGGCCCGTACGAGCAGTACTTC,CASSEQGGPYEQYF
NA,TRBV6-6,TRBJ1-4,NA,TGTGCCAGCAGTTACACGGTGCGGACTAATGAAAAACTGTTTTTT,CASSYTVRTNEKLFF
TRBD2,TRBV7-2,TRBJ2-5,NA,TGTGCCAGCAGCCTTAGCGGGGGGGCTAGAGAGACCCAGTACTTC,CASSLSGGARETQYF
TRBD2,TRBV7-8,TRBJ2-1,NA,TGTGCCAGCAGCTTAGTCGAGGTAGCGGGAGCCGGCCGAGGGAATGAGCAGTTCTTC,CASSLVEVAGAGRGNEQFF
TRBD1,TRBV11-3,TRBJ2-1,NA,TGTGCCAGCAGCGGAGACAGGGGCCCGCACGTGAGCTCCTACAATGAGCAGTTCTTC,CASSGDRGPHVSSYNEQFF
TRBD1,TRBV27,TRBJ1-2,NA,TGTGCCAGCAGTACGACAGGGGGCTTTAATGGCTACACCTTC,CASSTTGGFNGYTF
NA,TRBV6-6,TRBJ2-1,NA,TGTGCCAGCAGTCCCGACAGTTACAATGAGCAGTTCTTC,CASSPDSYNEQFF
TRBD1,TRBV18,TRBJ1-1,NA,TGTGCCAGCTCACCACGAACAGGGGGCCCTGAAGCTTTCTTT,CASSPRTGGPEAFF
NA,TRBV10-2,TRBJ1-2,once,TGCGCCAGCAGTCCAGCTAACTATGGCTACACCTTC,CASSPANYGYTF
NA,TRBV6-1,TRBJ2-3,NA,TGTGCCAGCAGTGGCCCAGACAGCACTAGCACAGATACGCAGTATTTT,CASSGPDSTSTDTQYF
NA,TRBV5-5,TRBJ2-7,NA,TGTGCCAGCAGCTCGGGACACCAGTTGTTAGTTGGAGAATACGAGCAGTACTTC,CASSSGHQLLVGEYEQYF
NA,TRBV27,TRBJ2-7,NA,TGTGCCAGCAGTTTAAGGGGTCCCAACGAGCAGTACTTC,CASSLRGPNEQYF
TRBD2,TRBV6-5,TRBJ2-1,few,TGTGCCAGCAGTTTCAGCGGGAGCTCCTACAATGAGCAGTTCTTC,CASSFSGSSYNEQFF
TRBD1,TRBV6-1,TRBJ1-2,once,TGTGCCAGCGGTGGGGAACAGGGGGTCTATGGCTACACCTTC,CASGGEQGVYGYTF
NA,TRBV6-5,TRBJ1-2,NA,TGTGCCAGCAGTTTCGACTCATCGATTCACTATGGCTACACCTTC,CASSFDSSIHYGYTF
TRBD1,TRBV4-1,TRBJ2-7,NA,TGCGCCAGCAGCCTCCCGGACAGGGCCTACGAGCAGTACTTC,CASSLPDRAYEQYF
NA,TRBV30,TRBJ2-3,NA,TGTGCCTCCTCCGGGAACCCTCGGAGCACAGATACGCAGTATTTT,CASSGNPRSTDTQYF
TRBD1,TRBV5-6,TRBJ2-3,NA,TGTGCCAGCACCCTGGGACAGACAAGCACAGATACGCAGTATTTT,CASTLGQTSTDTQYF
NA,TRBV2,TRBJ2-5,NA,TGTGCCAGCAGCTTGGACAGCATGCAAGAGACCCAGTACTTC,CASSLDSMQETQYF
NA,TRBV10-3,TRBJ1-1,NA,TGTGCCATCAGTGCGGGTAGGACAGTGAACACTGAAGCTTTCTTT,CAISAGRTVNTEAFF
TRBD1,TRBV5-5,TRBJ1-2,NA,TGTGCCAGCAGCGCCGGACAGGGGGGAAACTATGGCTACACCTTC,CASSAGQGGNYGYTF
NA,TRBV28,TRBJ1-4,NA,TGTGCCAGCAGTCTACTAACCCGGAGGGATGAAAAACTGTTTTTT,CASSLLTRRDEKLFF
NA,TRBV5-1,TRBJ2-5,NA,TGCGCCAGCAGCCACGACGGGGGGCTCGGAGAGACCCAGTACTTC,CASSHDGGLGETQYF
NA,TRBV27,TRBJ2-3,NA,TGTGCCAGCAGTTTATTCTCGAGGATGGATACGCAGTATTTT,CASSLFSRMDTQYF
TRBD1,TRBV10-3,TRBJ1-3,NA,TGTGCCATCAAAGAGGGACAGGGTTCTGGAAACACCATATATTTT,CAIKEGQGSGNTIYF
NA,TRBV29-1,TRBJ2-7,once,TGCAGCGTTGTAGTCAGGAATGTACGTGGGCAGTACTTC,CSVVVRNVRGQYF
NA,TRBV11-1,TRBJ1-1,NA,TGTGCCAGCAGCTTTCAGAACACTGAAGCTTTCTTT,CASSFQNTEAFF
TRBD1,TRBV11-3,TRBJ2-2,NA,TGTGCCAGCAGCCGTGGGACAGGGGGCGGTACCGGGGAGCTGTTTTTT,CASSRGTGGGTGELFF